The source of this T cell receptor beta chain is a study of blood T cell repertoires in COVID-19. In the study overall: Acute-phase and convalescent COVID-19 samples originated in the United States, Italy and Spain. Nucleic acid was either cDNA or gDNA, and it came from T cells, B-cell-depleted T cells, or PBMCs.

The ends were cut back, 2 bases at V and 4 bases at J, with 13 bases in the middle. The CDR3 sequence is 15 residues long. The germline gives CDR1 MDHEN, CDR2 SYDVKM. It was during active infection that Seattle patients were enrolled and then longitudinally followed. How the authors handled the data: Researchers report that nucleated cell counts were estimated from reference gene primer amplification. Clones were sequenced by immunoSEQ multiplex PCR, and TCRdb holds only the in-frame ones, with some missing. V and J calls and clone size are given by that table; D and trimming were obtained from the DNA. The sample includes approximately 530,000 clones, about 89% of them seen just once.

V gene TRBV28 combines with J gene TRBJ2-3; a possible D gene is TRBD1 (5 bases). Source material: peripheral blood. The clonotype was recovered from a woman aged 50 to 60 with COVID-19, enrolled during active disease. CDR3 bases: TGTGCCAGCAGTTTACACAGCCTAGGGGCAGATACGCAGTATTTT. This encodes CASSLHSLGADTQYF.